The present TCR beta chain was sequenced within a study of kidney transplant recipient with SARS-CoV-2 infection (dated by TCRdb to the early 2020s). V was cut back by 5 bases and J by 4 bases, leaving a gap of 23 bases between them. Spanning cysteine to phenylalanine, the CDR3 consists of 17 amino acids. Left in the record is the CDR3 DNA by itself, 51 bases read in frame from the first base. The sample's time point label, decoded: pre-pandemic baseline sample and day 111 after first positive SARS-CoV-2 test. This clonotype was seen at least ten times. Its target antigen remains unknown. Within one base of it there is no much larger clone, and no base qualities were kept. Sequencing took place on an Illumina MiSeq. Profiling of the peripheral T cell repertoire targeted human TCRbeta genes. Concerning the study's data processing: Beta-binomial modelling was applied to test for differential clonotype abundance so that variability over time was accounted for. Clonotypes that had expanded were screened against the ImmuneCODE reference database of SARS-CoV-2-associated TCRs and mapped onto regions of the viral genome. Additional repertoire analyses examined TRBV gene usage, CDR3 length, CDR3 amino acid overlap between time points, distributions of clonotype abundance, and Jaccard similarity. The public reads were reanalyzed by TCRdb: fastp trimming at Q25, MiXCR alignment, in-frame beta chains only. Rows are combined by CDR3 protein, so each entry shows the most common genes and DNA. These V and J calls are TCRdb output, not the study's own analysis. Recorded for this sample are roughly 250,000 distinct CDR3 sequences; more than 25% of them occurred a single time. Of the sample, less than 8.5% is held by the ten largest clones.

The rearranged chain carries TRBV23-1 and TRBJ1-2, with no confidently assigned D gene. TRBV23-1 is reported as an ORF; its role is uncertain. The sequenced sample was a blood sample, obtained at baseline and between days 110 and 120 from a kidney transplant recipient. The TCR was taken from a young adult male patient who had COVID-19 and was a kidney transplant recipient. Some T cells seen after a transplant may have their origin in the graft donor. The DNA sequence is TGCGCCAGCAGTGATAATAAGCTACGCAGAAAGACCTATGGCTACACCTTC. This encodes CASSDNKLRRKTYGYTF.